This T cell receptor (beta chain) originates from a study of human T cells and chemical hapten exposure. Time point in this sample: patch test 2, 6 weeks after DPC sensitization. As for treatment: therapeutic diphenylcyclopropenone sensitization with weekly scalp DPC. There are many counts of this clonotype. The study's library attached unique molecular identifiers to single cDNA molecules. From the RACE reads, TCRdb called clonotypes with MiXCR, one entry per CDR3 protein. The sample contains 70,000 to 95,000 distinct CDR3 sequences, more than 6.5% of which appear only once. The CDR3 is 14 amino acids. The ends were cut back, 2 bases at V and 0 bases at J, with 6 bases in the middle. CDR1 SGHKS and CDR2 YYEKEE come from the germline V gene (reference sequence).

The sample was whole blood, taken in connection with sensitization to the hapten diphenylcyclopropenone (DPC). This TCR came from a woman in her 30s with alopecia areata. Some clones in this sample may be carry-over from other donors' samples. This chain uses TRBV5-5 with TRBJ2-4; D is ambiguous. The CDR3 nucleotides read TGTGCCAGCAGCTTTAATGTAGCCAAAAACATTCAGTACTTC. This sequence encodes CASSFNVAKNIQYF.